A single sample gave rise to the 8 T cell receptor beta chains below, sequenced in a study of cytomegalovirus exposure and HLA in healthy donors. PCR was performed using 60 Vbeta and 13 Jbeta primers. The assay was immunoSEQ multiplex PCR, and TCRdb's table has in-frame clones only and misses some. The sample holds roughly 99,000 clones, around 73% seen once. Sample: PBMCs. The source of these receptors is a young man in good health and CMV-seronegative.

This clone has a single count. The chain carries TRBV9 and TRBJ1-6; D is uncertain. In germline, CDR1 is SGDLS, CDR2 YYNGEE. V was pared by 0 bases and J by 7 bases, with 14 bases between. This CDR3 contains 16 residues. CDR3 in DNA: TGTGCCAGCAGCGTAGCTCCGAACAGTCGCAATTCACCCCTCCACTTT. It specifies CASSVAPNSRNSPLHF.

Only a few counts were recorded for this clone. The chain's CDR3 is CATHPGTSGGDEQFF. CDR3 nucleotide sequence: TGTGCCACCCACCCCGGGACTAGCGGCGGCGATGAGCAGTTCTTC. This chain uses TRBV5-4 with TRBJ2-1, with 11 positions matching TRBD2. Germline values: CDR1 SGHNT, CDR2 YYREEE (reference sequence). J gave up 8 bases and V 9 bases, and 13 bases lay outside the gene matches. The CDR3 runs 15 residues.

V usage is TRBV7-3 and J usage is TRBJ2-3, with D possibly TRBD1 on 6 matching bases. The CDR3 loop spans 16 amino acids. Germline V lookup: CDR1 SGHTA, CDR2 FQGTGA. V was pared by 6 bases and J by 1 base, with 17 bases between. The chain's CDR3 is CASSKATGGRTDTQYF. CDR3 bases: TGTGCCAGCAGTAAAGCGACAGGCGGTCGCACAGATACGCAGTATTTT.

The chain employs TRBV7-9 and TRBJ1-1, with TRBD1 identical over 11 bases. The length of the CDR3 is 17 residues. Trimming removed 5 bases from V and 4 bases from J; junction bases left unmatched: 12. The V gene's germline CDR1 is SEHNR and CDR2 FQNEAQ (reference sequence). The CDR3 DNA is TGTGCCAGCAGCGCGCTCGGGACAGGGGGGGTTGGCACTGAAGCTTTCTTT. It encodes CASSALGTGGVGTEAFF.

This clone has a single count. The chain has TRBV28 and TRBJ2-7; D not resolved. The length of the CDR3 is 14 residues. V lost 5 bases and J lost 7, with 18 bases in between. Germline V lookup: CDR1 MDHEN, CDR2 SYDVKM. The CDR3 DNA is TGTGCCAGCAGTCCGAGCCTCCCGACGGGTGAGCAGTACTTC. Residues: CASSPSLPTGEQYF.

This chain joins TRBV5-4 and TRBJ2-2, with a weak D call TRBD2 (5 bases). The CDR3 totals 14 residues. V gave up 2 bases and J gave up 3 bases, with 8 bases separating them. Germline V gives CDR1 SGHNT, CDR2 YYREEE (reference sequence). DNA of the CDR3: TGTGCCAGCAGCTTTGACTACTACACCGGGGAGCTGTTTTTT. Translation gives CASSFDYYTGELFF.

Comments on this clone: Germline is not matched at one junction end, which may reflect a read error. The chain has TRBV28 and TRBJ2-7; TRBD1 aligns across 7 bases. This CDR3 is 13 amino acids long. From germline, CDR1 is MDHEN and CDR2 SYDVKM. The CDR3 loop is CASSLGQTYGQYF. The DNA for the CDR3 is TGTGCCAGCAGTTTGGGACAGACCTACGGGCAGTACTTC.

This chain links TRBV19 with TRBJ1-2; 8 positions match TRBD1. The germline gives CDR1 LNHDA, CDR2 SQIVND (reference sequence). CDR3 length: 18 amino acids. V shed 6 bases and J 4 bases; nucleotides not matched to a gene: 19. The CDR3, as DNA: TGTGCCAGTAGCGATCGACAGGGGTGGCAATCCGGCGGCTATGGCTACACCTTC. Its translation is CASSDRQGWQSGGYGYTF.